This T cell receptor beta chain is from a study of Graves' ophthalmopathy and Graves' hyperthyroidism. CDR1 and CDR2 from the germline V gene are MDHEN and SYDVKM. This CDR3 region has 15 residues. Amplified TCR beta CDR3 regions were obtained using RNA transcripts as template. The workflow started with a first-round RT-PCR run with HTBI primers and then moved on to a second-round multiplex PCR. Via MiXCR, TCRdb re-called the multiplex PCR reads, giving one row per CDR3 protein. This sample has about 420,000 distinct CDR3 sequences, with under 25% found just once. For this clonotype: This may arise from a read error, as a much more abundant clone is one base away.

Sequenced material: peripheral blood. This chain joins TRBV28 and TRBJ1-5; 9 bases fit TRBD1. The clonotype originates from a woman between 18 and 29 years old with stable Graves' hyperthyroidism. The CDR3 nucleotides read TGTGTCATCCATACAGGGGGCGCGGGCAATCAGCCCCAGCATTTT. Translated: CVIHTGGAGNQPQHF.